The clone carrying this T cell receptor beta chain has a count of ten or more. What it binds is unknown. This CDR3 contains 13 residues. The ends lost 7 bases at V and 2 bases at J; junction bases unmatched: 6. Germline CDR1 is SQVTM and CDR2 is ANQGSEA. The data stem from a study of Graves' ophthalmopathy and Graves' hyperthyroidism. Whole-study context: At initial diagnosis, peripheral blood was obtained, and this preceded any treatment. Findings and limits, study-wide: Forecasting of ophthalmopathy progression by the model achieved 70.59% sensitivity and approximately 72% specificity.

Amplification from RNA transcripts yielded the TCR beta CDR3 regions. The library came from an HTBI-primed first-round RT-PCR and a second-round multiplex PCR. MiXCR was run by TCRdb on the multiplex PCR reads, yielding one entry per CDR3 protein. In the table there are 500,000 to 800,000 distinct CDR3 sequences, over 40% of which are singletons. If patients had other autoimmune diseases, uncontrolled infections, pregnancy or lactation, they were excluded. This clonotype originated in an adult man with Graves' ophthalmopathy. V is TRBV29-1 and J is TRBJ1-1; 8 bases agree with TRBD1. The sequenced material came from peripheral blood. The CDR3 sequence is CSATRGLNTEAFF. The DNA of the CDR3 is TGCAGCGCCACCAGGGGGCTAAACACTGAAGCTTTCTTT. The entire variable domain, with the rest obtained from reference TRBV29-1 and TRBJ1-1, is as follows: SAVISQKPSRDICQRGTSLTIQCQVDSQVTMMFWYRQQPGQSLTLIATANQGSEATYESGFVIDKFPISRPNLTFSTLTVSNMSPEDSSIYLCSATRGLNTEAFFGQGTRLTVV.